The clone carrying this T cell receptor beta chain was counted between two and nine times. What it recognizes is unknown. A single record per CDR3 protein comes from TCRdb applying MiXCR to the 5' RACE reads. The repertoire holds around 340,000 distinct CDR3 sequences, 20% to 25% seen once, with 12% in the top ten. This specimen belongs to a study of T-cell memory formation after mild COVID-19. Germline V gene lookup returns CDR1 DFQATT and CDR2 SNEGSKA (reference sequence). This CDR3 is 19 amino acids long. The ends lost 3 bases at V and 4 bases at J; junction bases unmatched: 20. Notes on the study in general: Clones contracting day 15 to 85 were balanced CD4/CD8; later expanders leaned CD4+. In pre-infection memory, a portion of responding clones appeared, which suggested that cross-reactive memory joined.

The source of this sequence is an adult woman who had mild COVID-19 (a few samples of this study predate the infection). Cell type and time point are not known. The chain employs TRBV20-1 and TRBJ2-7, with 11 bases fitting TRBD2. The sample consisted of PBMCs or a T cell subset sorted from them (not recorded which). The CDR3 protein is CSARKVKGLAAVVGYEQYF. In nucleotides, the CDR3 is TGCAGTGCTAGGAAGGTTAAGGGACTAGCGGCCGTGGTGGGGTACGAGCAGTACTTC.